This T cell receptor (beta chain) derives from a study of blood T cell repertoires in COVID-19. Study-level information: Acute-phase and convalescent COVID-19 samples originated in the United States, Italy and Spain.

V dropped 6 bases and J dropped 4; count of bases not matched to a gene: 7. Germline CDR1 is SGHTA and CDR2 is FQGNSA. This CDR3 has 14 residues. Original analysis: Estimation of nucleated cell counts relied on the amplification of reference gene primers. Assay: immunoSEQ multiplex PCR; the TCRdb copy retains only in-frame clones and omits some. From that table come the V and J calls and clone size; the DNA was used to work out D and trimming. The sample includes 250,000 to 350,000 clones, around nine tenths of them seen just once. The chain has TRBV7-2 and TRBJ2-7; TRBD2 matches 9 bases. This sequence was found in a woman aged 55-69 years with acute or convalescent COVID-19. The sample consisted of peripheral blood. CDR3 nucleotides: TGTGCCAGCAGTAAGGCGGGGGGGCCGTACGAGCAGTACTTC. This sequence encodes CASSKAGGPYEQYF.